This TCR beta chain was found in a study of T cells in Graves' hyperthyroidism and ophthalmopathy. Amplification of TCR beta CDR3 regions used RNA as the template. First-round RT-PCR targeting the TCR CDR3 was performed with the HTBI primer set. Each CDR3 protein gets one entry after TCRdb re-called the multiplex PCR reads with MiXCR. The sample lists about 840,000 distinct CDR3 sequences, over 35% occurring once. The CDR3 runs to 13 residues. CDR1 and CDR2 (germline): MNHNS, SASEGT. Trimming at V came to 11 bases and at J to 2 bases, leaving 5 bases not matched to a gene. The source is a man between 18 and 35 years old with Graves' hyperthyroidism. The sample consisted of blood. The chain is built from TRBV6-1 and TRBJ2-7, with 11 bases matching TRBD1. The CDR3 is CAAGQGAPYEQYF. CDR3 nucleotides: TGTGCCGCTGGACAGGGGGCCCCCTACGAGCAGTACTTC.